The clone carrying this TCR beta chain was observed a few times. These data come from a study of patients and donors after allogeneic stem cell transplantation. The V gene's germline CDR1 is SNHLY and CDR2 FYNNEI. V shed 7 bases and J shed 5 bases, with 20 bases lying between them. The length of the CDR3 is 15 residues. TCRdb used MiXCR to reprocess the RT-PCR reads, holding one entry per CDR3 protein. The sample has fewer than 500,000 distinct CDR3 sequences, more than 15% seen once; the top ten hold roughly 7.2%. This clonotype was obtained from a human donor who was either an allogeneic HSCT recipient or a stem cell or donor lymphocyte infusion donor (not recorded which). It is not recorded whose cells these are; they may come from a transplant donor. What was sequenced was blood, either unsorted or a sorted T cell fraction (not recorded which). The chain employs TRBV2 and TRBJ1-2; the D gene is possibly TRBD1 (5 bases). The CDR3 bases are TGTGCCAGCAAAAGTGCAAGCCAGGGACCTTATGGCTACACCTTC. The encoded protein is CASKSASQGPYGYTF.